This TCR beta chain was documented in a study of cytomegalovirus exposure and HLA in healthy donors. Findings and limits, study-wide: The productive fraction for most TCR beta V segments was about 90% or about 30% in an earlier analysis.

The ends lost 2 bases at V and 3 bases at J; junction bases unmatched: 7. The CDR3 extends over 16 amino acids. Germline CDR1 SGHRS, CDR2 YFSETQ. Remarks on this clone: Its cognate antigen is unknown.

Primers included in the PCR were 60 Vbeta and 13 Jbeta primers. Sequencing used immunoSEQ multiplex PCR; TCRdb keeps in-frame clones, though not all of them. The sample lists more than 150,000 clones; more than 60% were seen once. This TCR was recovered from a woman between 40 and 55 years old in good health and CMV-seropositive. The rearrangement joins TRBV5-1 to TRBJ2-2; 7 nucleotides align to TRBD1. The specimen sequenced was PBMCs. The CDR3 DNA reads TGCGCCAGCAGCTTTGGCCGGACAGGAGACACCGGGGAGCTGTTTTTT. The encoded protein is CASSFGRTGDTGELFF.